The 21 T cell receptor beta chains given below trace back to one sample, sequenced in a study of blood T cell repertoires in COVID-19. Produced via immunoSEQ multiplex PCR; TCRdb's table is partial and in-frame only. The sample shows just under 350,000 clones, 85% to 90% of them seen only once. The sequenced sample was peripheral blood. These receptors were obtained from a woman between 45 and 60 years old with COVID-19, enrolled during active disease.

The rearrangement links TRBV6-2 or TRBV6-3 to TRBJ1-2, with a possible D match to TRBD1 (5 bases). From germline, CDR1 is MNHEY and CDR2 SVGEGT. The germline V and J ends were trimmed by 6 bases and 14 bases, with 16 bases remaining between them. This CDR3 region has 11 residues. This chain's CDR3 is CASSRGGPRTF. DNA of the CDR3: TGTGCCAGCAGCCGGGGGGGACCTCGGACCTTC.

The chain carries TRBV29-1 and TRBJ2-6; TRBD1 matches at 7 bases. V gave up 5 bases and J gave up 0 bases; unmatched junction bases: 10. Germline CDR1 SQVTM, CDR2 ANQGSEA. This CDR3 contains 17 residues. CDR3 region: CSVYTGTANSGANVLTF. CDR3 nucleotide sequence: TGCAGCGTTTACACCGGGACAGCTAACTCTGGGGCCAACGTCCTGACTTTC. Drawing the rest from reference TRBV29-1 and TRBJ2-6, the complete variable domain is SAVISQKPSRDICQRGTSLTIQCQVDSQVTMMFWYRQQPGQSLTLIATANQGSEATYESGFVIDKFPISRPNLTFSTLTVSNMSPEDSSIYLCSVYTGTANSGANVLTFGAGSRLTVL.

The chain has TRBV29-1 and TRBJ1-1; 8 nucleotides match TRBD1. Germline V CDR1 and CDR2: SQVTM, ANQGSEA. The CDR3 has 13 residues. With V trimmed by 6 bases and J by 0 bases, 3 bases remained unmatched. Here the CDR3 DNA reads TGCAGCGTGCGGACAGGGATGAACACTGAAGCTTTCTTT. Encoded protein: CSVRTGMNTEAFF. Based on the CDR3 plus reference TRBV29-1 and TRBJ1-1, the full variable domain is SAVISQKPSRDICQRGTSLTIQCQVDSQVTMMFWYRQQPGQSLTLIATANQGSEATYESGFVIDKFPISRPNLTFSTLTVSNMSPEDSSIYLCSVRTGMNTEAFFGQGTRLTVV.

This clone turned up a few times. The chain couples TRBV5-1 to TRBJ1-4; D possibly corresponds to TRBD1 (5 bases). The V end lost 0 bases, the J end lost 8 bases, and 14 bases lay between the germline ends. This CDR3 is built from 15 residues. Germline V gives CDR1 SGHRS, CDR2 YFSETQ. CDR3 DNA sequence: TGCGCCAGCAGCTTGGCCGGCAGGGTTGGGGAAAAACTGTTTTTT. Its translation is CASSLAGRVGEKLFF.

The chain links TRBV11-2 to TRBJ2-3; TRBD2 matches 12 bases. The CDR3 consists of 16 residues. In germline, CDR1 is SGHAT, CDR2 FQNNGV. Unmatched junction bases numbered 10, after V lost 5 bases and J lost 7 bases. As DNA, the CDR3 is TGTGCCAGCAGCAACCGACTAGCGGGAGTTATGTATACGCAGTATTTT. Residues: CASSNRLAGVMYTQYF.

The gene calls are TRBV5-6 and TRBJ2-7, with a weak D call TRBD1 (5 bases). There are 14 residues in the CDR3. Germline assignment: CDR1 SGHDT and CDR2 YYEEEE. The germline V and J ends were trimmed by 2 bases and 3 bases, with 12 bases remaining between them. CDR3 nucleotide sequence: TGTGCCAGCAGCTTTGGCAGGGCGAACTACGAGCAGTACTTC. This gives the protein CASSFGRANYEQYF.

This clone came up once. The CDR3 DNA follows: TGTGCCAGCAAACAGGGGGCTTTCGATGAGCAGTTCTTC. Translation gives CASKQGAFDEQFF. The chain recombines TRBV27 with TRBJ2-1, with 9 bases fitting TRBD1. The CDR3 spans 13 residues. The V and J ends lost 7 bases and 8 bases, in that order; junction bases with no gene match: 6. Germline V lookup: CDR1 MNHEY, CDR2 SMNVEV (reference sequence).

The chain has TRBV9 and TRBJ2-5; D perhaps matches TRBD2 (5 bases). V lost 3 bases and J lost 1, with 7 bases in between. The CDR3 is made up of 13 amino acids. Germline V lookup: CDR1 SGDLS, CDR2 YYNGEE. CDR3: CASSESGQETQYF. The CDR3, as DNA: TGTGCCAGCAGCGAGAGCGGCCAAGAGACCCAGTACTTC.

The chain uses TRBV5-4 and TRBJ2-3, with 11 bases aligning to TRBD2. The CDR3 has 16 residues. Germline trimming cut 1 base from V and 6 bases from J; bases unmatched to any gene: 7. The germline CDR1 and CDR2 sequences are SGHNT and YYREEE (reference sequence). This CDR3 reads CASSLRLAGWADTQYF. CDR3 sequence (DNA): TGTGCCAGCAGCTTGAGACTAGCGGGGTGGGCGGATACGCAGTATTTT.

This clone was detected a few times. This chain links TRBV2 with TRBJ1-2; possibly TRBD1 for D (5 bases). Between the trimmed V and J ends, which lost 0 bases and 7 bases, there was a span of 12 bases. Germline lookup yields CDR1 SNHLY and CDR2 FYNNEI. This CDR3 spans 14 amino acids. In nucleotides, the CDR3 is TGTGCCAGCAGTGAAGCACGGGGGTGGGGTGGCTACACCTTC. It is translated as CASSEARGWGGYTF.

CDR3: CATSGAGGLNTQYF. The CDR3 nucleotides are TGTGCCACCAGCGGGGCGGGAGGGCTAAATACGCAGTATTTT. This sequence joins TRBV15 and TRBJ2-3; 9 bases align to TRBD2. The germline CDR1 and CDR2 sequences are LNHNV and YYDKDF (reference sequence). V dropped 5 bases and J dropped 7; count of bases not matched to a gene: 7. This CDR3 is 14 amino acids long.

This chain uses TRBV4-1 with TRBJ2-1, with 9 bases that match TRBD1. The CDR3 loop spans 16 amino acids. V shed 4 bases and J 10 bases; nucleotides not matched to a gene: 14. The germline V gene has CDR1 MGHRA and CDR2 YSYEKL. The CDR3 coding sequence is TGCGCCAGCAGCCGAGGACAGGGGCCAATAGAGGACGAGCAGTTCTTC. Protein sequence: CASSRGQGPIEDEQFF.

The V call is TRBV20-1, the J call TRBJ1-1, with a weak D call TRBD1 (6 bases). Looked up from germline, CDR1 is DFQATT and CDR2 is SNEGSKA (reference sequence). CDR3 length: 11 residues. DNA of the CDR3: TGCGGACAGTCGGGGAACACTGAAGCTTTCTTT. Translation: CGQSGNTEAFF.

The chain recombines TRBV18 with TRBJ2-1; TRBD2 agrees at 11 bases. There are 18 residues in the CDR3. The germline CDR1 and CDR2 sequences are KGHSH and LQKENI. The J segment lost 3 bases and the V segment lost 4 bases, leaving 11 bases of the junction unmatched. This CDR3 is CASSQTSGSVPVYNEQFF. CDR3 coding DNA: TGTGCCAGCTCACAAACTAGCGGGAGTGTCCCGGTCTACAATGAGCAGTTCTTC.

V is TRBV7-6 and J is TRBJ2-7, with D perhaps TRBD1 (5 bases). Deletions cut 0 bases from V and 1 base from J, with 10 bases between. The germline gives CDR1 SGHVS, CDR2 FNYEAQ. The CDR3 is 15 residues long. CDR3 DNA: TGTGCCAGCAGCTTAGCGCGTGACAGTTCCTACGAGCAGTACTTC. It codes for CASSLARDSSYEQYF.

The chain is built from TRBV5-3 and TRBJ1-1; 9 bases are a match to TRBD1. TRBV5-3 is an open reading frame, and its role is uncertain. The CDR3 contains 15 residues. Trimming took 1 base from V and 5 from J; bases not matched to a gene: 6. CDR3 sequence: CARSLTQQGATEAFF. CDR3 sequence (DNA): TGTGCCAGAAGCTTGACCCAACAGGGGGCTACTGAAGCTTTCTTT.

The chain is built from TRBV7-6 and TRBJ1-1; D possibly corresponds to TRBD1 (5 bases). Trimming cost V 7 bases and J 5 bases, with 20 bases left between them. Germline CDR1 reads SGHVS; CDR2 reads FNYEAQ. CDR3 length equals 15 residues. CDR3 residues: CASTRTTGSGTEAFF. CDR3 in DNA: TGTGCCAGCACCCGTACAACAGGATCTGGGACTGAAGCTTTCTTT.

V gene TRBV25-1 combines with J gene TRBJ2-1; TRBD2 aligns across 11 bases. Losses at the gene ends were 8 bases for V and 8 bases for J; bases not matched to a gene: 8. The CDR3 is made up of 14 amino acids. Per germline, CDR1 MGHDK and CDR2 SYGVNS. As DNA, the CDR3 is TGTGCCAGCCCGATAGCGGGAGGGCCGGATGAGCAGTTCTTC. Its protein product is CASPIAGGPDEQFF.

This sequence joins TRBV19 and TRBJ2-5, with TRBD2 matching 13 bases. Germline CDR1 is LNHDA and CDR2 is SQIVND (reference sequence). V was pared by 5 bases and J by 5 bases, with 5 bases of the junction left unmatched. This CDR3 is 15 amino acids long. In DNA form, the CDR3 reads TGTGCCAGTAGTCGGACTAGCGGGAGTTTGGAGACCCAGTACTTC. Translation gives CASSRTSGSLETQYF.

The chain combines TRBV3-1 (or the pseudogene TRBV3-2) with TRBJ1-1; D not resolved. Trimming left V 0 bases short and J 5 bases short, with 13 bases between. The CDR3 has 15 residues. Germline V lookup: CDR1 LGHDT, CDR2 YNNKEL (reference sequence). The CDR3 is CASSQDRKVGTEAFF. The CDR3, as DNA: TGTGCCAGCAGCCAAGACAGGAAGGTTGGGACTGAAGCTTTCTTT.

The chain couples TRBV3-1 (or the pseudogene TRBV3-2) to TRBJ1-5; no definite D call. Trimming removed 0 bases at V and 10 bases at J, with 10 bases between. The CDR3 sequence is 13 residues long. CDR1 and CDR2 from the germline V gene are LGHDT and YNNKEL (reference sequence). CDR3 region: CASSQDASGPQHF. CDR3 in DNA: TGTGCCAGCAGCCAAGATGCTAGCGGACCCCAGCATTTT.